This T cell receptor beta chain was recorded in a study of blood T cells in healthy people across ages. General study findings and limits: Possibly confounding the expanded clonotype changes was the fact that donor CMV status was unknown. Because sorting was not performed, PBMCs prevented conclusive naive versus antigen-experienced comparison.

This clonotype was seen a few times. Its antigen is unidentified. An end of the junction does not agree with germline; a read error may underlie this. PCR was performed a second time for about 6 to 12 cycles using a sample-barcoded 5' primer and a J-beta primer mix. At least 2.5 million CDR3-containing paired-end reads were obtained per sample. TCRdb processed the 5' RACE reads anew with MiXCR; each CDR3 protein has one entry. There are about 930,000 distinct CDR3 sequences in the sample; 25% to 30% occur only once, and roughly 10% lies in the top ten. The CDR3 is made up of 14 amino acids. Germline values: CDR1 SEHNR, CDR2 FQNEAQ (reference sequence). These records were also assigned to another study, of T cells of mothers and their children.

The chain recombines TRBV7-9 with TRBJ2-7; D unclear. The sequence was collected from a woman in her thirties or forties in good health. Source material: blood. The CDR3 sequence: CAGSPVQYAYEQYF. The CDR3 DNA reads TGTGCCGGCAGCCCCGTGCAGTACGCCTACGAGCAGTACTTC. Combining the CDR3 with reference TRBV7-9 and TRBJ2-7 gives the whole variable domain DTGVSQNPRHKITKRGQNVTFRCDPISEHNRLYWYRQTLGQGPEFLTYFQNEAQLEKSRLLSDRFSAERPKGSFSTLEIQRTEQGDSAMYLCAGSPVQYAYEQYFGPGTRLTVT.